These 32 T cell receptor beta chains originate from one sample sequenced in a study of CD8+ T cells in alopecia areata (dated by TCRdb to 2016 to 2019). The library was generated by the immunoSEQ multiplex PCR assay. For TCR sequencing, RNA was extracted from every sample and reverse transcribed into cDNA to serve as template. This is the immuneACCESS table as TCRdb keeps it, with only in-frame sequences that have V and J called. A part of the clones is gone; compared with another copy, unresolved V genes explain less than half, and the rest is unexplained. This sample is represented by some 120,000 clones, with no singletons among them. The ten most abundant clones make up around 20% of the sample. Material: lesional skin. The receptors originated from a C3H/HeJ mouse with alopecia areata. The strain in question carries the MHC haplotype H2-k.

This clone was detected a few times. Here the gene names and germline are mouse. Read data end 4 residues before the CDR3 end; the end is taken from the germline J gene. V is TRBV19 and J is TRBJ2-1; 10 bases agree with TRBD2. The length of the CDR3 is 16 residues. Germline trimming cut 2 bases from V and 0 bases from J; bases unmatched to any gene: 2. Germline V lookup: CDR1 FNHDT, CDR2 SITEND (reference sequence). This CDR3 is CASSIRDWGNYAEQFF. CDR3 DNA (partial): TGTGCCAGCAGTATCCGGGACTGGGGTAACTATGCT.

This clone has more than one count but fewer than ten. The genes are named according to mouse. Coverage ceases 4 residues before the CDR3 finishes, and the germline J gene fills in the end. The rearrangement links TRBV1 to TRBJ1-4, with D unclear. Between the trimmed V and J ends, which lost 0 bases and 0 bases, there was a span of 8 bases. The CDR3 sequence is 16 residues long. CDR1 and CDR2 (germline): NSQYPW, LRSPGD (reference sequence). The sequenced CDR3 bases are TGCACCTGCAGTGCAGAGACACCCCTTTCCAACGAA. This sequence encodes CTCSAETPLSNE. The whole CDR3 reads CTCSAETPLSNERLFF.

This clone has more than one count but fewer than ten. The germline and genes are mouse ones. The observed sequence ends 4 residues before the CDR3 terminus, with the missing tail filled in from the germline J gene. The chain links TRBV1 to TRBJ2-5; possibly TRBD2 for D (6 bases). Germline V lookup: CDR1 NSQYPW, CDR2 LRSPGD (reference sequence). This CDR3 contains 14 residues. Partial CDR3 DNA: TGCACCTGCAGTGCAAGGAGTGGGGGAGAC. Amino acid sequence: CTCSARSGGD. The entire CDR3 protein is CTCSARSGGDTQYF.

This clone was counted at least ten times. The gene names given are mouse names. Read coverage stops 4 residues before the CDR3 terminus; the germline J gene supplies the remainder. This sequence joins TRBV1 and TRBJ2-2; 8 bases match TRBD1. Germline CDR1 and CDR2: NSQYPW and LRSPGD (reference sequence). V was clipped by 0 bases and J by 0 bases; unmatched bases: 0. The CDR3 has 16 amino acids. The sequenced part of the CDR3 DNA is TGCACCTGCAGTGCAGAGGGACAGGCAAACACCGGG. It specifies CTCSAEGQANTG. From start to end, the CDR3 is CTCSAEGQANTGQLYF.

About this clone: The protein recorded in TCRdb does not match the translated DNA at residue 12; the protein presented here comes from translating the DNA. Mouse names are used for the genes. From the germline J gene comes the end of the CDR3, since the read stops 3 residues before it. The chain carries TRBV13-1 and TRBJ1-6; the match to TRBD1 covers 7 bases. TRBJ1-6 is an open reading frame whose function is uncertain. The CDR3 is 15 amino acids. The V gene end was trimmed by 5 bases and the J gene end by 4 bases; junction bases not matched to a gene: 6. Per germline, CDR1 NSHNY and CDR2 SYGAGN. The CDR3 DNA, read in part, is TGTGCCAGCAGCCCCCTACAGGGGTATAATTCGCCC. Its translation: CASSPLQGYNSP. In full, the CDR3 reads CASSPLQGYNSPLYF.

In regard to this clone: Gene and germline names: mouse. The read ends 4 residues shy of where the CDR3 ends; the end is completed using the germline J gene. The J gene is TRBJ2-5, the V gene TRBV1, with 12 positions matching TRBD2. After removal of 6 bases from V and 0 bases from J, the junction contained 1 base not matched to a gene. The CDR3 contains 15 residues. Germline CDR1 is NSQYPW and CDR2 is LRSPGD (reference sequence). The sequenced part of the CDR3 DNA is TGCACCTGCAGGGGACTGGGGGGTAACCAAGAC. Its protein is CTCRGLGGNQD. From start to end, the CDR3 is CTCRGLGGNQDTQYF.

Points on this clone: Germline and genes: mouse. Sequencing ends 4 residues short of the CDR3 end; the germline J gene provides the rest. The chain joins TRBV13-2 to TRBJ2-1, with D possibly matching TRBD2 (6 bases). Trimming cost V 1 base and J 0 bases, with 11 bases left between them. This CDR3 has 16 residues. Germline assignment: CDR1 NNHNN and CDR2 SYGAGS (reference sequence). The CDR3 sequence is CASGDSGAYNYAEQFF. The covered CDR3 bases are TGTGCCAGCGGTGATTCTGGGGCGTATAACTATGCT.

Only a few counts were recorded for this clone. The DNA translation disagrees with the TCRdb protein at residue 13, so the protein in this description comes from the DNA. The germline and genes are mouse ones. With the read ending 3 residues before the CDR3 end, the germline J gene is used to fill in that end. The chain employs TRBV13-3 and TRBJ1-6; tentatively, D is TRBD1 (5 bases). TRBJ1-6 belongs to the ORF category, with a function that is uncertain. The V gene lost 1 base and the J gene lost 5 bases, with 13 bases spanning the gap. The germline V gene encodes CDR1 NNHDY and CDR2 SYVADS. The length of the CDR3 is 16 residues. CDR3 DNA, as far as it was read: TGTGCCAGCAGTGATAGGGGAAAATGGGATAATTCGCCC. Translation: CASSDRGKWDNSP. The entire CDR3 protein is CASSDRGKWDNSPLYF.

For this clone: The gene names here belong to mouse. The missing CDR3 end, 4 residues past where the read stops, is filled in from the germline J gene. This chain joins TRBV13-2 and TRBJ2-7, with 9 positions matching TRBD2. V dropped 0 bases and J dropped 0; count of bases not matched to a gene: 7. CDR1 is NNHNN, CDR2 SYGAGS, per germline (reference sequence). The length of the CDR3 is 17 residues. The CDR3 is CASGDAVLGGLSYEQYF. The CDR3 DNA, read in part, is TGTGCCAGCGGTGATGCAGTACTGGGGGGACTCTCCTAT.

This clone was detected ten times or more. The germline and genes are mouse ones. The chain's CDR3 is CASSDATGGGNYAEQFF. The sequenced CDR3 bases are TGTGCCAGCAGTGATGCGACTGGGGGGGGAAACTATGCT. The V and J genes are TRBV13-3 and TRBJ2-1; 11 bases fit TRBD2. Read data end 4 residues before the CDR3 end; the end is taken from the germline J gene. CDR3 length: 17 amino acids. V lost 0 bases and J lost 1; bases outside the gene matches: 3. CDR1 is NNHDY, CDR2 SYVADS, per germline.

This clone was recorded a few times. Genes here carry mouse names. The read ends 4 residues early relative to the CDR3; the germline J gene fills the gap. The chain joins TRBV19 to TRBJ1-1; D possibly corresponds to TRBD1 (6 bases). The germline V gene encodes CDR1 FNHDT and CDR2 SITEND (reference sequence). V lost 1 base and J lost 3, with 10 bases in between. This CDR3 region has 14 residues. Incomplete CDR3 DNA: TGTGCCAGCAGTATACGGCCAGGGGACACA. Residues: CASSIRPGDT. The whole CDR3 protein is CASSIRPGDTEVFF.

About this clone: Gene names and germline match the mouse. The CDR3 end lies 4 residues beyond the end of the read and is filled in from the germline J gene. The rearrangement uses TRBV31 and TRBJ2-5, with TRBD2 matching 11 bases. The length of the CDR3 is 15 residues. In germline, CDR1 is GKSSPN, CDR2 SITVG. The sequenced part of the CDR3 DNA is TGTGCCTGGAGTCCCGGACTGGGGGGAACCGAC. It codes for CAWSPGLGGTD. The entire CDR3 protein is CAWSPGLGGTDTQYF.

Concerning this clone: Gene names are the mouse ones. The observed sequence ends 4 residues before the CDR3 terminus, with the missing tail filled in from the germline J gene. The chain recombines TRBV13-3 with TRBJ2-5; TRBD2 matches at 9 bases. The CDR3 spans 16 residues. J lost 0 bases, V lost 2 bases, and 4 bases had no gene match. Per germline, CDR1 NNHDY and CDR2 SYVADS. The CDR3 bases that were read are TGTGCCAGCAGTGAACTGGGGGGCGATAACCAAGAC. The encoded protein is CASSELGGDNQD. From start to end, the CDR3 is CASSELGGDNQDTQYF.

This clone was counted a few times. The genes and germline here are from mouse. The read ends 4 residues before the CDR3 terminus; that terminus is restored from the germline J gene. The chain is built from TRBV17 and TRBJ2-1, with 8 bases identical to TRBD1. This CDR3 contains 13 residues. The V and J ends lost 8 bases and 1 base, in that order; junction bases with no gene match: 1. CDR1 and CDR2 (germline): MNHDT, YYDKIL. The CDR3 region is CASQGANYAEQFF. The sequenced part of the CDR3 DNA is TGTGCTAGCCAGGGGGCGAACTATGCT.

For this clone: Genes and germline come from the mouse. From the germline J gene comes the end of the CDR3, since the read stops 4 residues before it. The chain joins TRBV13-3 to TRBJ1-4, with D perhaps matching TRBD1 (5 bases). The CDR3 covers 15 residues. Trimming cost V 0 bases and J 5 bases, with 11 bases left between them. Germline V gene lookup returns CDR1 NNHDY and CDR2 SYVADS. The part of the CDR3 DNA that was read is TGTGCCAGCAGTGATGCCAGGGAGAGAAACGAA. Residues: CASSDARERNE. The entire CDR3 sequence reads CASSDARERNERLFF.

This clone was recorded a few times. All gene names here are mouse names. The CDR3 here is CASSEGGGNNERLFF. The DNA read from the CDR3 is TGTGCCAGCAGTGAGGGAGGGGGCAACAACGAA. This chain uses TRBV13-3 with TRBJ1-4; 7 positions match TRBD1. The CDR3 end falls 4 residues outside the read, so it is completed with the germline J gene. This CDR3 contains 15 residues. J gave up 4 bases and V 2 bases, and 5 bases lay outside the gene matches. Per germline, CDR1 NNHDY and CDR2 SYVADS.

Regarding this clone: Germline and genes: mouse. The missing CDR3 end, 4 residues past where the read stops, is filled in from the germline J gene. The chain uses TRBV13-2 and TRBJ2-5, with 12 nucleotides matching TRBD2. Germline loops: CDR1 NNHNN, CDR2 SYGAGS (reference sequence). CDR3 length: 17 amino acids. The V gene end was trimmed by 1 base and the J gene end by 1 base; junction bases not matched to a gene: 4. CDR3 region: CASGDLDWGGDQDTQYF. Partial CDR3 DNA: TGTGCCAGCGGTGATCTCGACTGGGGGGGCGACCAAGAC.

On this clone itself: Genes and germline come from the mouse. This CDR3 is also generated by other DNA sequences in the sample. The CDR3 region is CTCSPRQGGNTEVFF. The covered CDR3 bases are TGCACCTGCAGTCCTCGACAGGGGGGGAACACA. The chain couples TRBV1 to TRBJ1-1; 9 bases map to TRBD1. The read terminates 4 residues before the CDR3 end, so the remaining end is supplied by the germline J gene. Germline CDR1 and CDR2: NSQYPW and LRSPGD (reference sequence). The CDR3 is made up of 15 amino acids. V shed 5 bases, J shed 1 base, and the junction held 5 bases outside the gene matches.

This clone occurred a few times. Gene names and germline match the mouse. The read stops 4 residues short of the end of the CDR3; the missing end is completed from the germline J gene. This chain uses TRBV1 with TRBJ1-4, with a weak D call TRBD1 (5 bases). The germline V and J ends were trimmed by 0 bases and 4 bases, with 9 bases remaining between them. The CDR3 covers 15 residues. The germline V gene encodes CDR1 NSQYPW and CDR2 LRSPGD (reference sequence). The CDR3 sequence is CTCSAERGGNERLFF. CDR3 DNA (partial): TGCACCTGCAGTGCAGAAAGGGGAGGCAACGAA.

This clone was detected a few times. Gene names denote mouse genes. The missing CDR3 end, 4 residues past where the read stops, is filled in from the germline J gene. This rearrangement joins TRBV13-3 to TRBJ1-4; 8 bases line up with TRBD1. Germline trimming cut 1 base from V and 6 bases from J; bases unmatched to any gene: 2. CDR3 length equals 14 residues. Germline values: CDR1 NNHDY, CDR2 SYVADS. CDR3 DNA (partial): TGTGCCAGCAGTGATCCACAGGGGGACGAA. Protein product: CASSDPQGDE. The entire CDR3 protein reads CASSDPQGDERLFF.

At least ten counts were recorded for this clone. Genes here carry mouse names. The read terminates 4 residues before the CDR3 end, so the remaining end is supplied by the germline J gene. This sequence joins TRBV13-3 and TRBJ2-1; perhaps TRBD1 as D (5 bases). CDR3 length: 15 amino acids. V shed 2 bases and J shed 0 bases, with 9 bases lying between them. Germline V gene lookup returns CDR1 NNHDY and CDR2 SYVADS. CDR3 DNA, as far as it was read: TGTGCCAGCAGTGAGCCAGGGAATAACTATGCT. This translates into CASSEPGNNYA. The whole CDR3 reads CASSEPGNNYAEQFF.

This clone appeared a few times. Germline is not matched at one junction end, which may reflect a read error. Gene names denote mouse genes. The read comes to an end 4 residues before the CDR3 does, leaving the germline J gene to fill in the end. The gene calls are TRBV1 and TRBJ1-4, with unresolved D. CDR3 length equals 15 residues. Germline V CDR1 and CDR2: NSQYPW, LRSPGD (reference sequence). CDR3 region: CPCSADDNPNERLFF. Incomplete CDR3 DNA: TGCCCCTGCAGTGCAGATGACAACCCCAACGAA. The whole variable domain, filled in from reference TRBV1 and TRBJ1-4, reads VTLLEQNPRWRLVPRGQAVNLRCILKNSQYPWMSWYQQDLQKQLQWLFTLRSPGDKEVKSLPGADYLATRVTDTELRLQVANMSQGRTLYCPCSADDNPNERLFFGHGTKLSVL.

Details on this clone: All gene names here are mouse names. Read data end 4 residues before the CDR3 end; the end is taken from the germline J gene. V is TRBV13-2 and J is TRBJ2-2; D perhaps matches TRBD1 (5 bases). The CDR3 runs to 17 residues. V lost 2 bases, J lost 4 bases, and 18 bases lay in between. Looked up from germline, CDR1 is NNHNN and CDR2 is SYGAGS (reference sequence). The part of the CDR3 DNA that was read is TGTGCCAGCGGTGACCCTTCAGACAGTTACGGCACCGGG. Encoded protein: CASGDPSDSYGTG. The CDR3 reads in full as CASGDPSDSYGTGQLYF.

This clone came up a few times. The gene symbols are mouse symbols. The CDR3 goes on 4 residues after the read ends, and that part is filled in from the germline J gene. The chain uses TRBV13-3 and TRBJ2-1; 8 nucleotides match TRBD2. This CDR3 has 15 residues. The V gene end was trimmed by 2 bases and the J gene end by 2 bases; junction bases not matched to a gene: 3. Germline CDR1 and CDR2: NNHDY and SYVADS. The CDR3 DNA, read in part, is TGTGCCAGCAGTGACCCACTGGGGGACTATGCT. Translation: CASSDPLGDYA. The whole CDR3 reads CASSDPLGDYAEQFF.

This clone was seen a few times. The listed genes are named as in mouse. CDR3 DNA (partial): TGTGCCAGCAGTGATCAGACAATTTCCAACGAA. Amino acid sequence: CASSDQTISNE. The whole CDR3 reads CASSDQTISNERLFF. J is TRBJ1-4 and V is TRBV13-1; no reliable D call. Read data end 4 residues before the CDR3 end; the end is taken from the germline J gene. Between the trimmed V and J ends, which lost 1 base and 0 bases, there was a span of 7 bases. Germline V gene lookup returns CDR1 NSHNY and CDR2 SYGAGN. CDR3 length: 15 amino acids. Supplemented by reference TRBV13-1 and TRBJ1-4, the full variable domain reads EAAVTQSPRNKVTVTGGNVTLSCRQTNSHNYMYWYRQDTGHGLRLIHYSYGAGNLRIGDVPDGYKATRTTQEDFFLLLELASPSQTSLYFCASSDQTISNERLFFGHGTKLSVL.

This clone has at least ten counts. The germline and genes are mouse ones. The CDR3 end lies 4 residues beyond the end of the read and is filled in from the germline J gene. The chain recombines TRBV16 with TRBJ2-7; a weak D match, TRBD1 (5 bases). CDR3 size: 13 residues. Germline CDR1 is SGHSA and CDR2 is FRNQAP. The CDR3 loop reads CASSLDDRYEQYF. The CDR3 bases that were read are TGTGCAAGCAGCTTAGATGACAGATAT.

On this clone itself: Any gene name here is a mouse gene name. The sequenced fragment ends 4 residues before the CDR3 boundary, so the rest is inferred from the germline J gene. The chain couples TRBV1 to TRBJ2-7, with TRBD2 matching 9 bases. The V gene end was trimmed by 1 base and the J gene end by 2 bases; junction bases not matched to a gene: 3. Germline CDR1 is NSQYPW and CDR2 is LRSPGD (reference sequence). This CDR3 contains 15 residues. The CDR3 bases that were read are TGCACCTGCAGTGCAGCCCGACTGGGGGCCTAT. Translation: CTCSAARLGAY. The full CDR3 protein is CTCSAARLGAYEQYF.

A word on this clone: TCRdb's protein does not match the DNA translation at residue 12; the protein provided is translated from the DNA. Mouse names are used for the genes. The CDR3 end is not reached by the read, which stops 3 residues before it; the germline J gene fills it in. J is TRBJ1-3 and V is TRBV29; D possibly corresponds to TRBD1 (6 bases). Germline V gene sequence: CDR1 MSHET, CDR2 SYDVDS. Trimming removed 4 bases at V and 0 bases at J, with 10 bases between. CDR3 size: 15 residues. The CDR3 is CASSSPDSSGNTLYF. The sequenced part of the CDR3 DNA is TGTGCTAGCAGTTCCCCGGACAGTTCTGGAAATACG.

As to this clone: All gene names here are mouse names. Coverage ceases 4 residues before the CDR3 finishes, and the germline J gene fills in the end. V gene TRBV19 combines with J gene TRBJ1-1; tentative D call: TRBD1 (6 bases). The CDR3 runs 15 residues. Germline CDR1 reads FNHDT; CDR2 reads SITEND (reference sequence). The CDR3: CASSLRTGGAREVFF. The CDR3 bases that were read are TGTGCCAGCAGCCTCCGGACTGGGGGGGCGCGA.

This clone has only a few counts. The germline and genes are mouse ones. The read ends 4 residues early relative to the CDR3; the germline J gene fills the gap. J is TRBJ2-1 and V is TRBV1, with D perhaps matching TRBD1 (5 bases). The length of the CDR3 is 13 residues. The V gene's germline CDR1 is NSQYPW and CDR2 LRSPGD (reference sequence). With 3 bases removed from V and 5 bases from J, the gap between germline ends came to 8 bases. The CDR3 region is CTCSALQDAEQFF. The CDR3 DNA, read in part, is TGCACCTGCAGTGCCCTACAGGATGCT.

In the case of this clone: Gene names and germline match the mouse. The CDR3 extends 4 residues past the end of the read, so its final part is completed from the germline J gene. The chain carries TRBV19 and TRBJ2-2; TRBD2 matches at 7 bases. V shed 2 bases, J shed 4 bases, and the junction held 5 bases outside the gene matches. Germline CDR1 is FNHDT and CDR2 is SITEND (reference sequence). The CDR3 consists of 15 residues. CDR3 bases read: TGTGCCAGCAGTATGAGCGGGGGGGGCACCGGG. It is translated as CASSMSGGGTG. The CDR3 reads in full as CASSMSGGGTGQLYF.

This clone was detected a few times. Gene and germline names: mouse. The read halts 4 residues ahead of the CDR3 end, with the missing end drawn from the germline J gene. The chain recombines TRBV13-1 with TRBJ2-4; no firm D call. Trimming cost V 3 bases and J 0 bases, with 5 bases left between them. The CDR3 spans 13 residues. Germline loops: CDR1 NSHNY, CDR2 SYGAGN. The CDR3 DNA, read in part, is TGTGCCAGCAGTGCTGGTAGTCAAAAC. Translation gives CASSAGSQN. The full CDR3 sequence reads CASSAGSQNTLYF.